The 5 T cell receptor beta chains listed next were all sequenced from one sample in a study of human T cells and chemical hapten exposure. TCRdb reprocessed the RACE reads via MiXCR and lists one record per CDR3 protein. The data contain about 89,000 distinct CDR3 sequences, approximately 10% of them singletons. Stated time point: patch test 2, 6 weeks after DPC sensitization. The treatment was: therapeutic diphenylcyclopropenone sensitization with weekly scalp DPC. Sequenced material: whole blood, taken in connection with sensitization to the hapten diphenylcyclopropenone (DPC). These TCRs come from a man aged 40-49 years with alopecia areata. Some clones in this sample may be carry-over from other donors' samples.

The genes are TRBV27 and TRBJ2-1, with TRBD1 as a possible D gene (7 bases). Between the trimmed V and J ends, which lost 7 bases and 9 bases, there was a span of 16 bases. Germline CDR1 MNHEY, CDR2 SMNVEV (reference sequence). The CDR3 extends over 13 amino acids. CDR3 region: CASITAGGSEQFF. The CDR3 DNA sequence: TGTGCCAGCATCACCGCAGGGGGGAGTGAGCAGTTCTTC.

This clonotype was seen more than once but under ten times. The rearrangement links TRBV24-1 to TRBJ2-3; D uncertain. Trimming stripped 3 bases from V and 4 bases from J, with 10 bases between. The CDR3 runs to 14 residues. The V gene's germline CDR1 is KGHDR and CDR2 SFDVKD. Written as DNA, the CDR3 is TGTGCCACCAGTGATCCCAACCGCGCAGATACGCAGTATTTT. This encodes CATSDPNRADTQYF.

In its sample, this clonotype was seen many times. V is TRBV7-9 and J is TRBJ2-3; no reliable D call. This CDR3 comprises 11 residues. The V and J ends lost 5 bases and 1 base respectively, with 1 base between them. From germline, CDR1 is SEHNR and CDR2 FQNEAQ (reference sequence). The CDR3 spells CASSRTDTQYF. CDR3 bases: TGTGCCAGCAGCCGCACAGATACGCAGTATTTT.

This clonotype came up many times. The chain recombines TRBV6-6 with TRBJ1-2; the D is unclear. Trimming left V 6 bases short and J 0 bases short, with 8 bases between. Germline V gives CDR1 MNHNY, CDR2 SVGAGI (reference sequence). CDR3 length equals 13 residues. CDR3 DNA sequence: TGTGCCAGCAGCCCCGGGACTAACTATGGCTACACCTTC. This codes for CASSPGTNYGYTF.

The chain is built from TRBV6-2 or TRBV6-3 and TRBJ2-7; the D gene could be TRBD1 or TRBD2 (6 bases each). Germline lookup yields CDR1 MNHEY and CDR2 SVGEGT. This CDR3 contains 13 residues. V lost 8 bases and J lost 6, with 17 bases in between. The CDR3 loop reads CASPRPGASEQYV. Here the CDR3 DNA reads TGTGCCAGCCCTCGTCCGGGGGCGAGCGAGCAGTACGTC.